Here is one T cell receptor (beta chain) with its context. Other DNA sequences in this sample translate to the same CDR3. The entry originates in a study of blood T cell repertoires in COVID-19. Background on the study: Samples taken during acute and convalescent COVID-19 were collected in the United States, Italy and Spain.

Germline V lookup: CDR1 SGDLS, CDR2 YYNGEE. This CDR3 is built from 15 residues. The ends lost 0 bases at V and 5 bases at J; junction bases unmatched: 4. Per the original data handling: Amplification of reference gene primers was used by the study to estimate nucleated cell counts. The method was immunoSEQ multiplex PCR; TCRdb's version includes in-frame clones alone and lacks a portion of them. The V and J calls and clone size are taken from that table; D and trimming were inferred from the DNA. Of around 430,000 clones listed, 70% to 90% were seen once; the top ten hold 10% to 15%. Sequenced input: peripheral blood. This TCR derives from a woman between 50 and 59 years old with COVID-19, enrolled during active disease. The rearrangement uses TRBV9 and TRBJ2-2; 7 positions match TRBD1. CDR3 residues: CASSVAAGGTGELFF. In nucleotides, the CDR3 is TGTGCCAGCAGCGTAGCAGCAGGGGGTACCGGGGAGCTGTTTTTT.